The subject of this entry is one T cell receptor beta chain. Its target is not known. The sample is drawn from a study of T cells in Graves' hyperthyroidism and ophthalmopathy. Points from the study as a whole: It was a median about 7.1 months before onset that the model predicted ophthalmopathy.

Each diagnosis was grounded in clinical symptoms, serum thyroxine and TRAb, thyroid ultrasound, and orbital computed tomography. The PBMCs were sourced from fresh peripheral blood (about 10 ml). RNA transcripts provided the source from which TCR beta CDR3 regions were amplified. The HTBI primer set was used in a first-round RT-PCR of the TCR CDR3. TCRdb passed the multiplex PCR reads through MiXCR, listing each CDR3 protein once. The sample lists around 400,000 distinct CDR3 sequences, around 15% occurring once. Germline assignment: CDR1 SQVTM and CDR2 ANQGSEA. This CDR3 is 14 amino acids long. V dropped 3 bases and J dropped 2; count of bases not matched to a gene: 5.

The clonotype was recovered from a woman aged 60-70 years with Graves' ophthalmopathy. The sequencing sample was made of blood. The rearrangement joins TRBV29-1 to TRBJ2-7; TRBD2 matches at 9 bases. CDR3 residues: CSVESSGSPYEQYF. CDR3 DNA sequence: TGCAGCGTTGAGAGTAGCGGGAGCCCCTACGAGCAGTACTTC.